Below are 8 T cell receptor beta chains sequenced from a single sample in a study of cytomegalovirus exposure and HLA in healthy donors. It was with 60 Vbeta and 13 Jbeta primers that the PCR ran. Method: immunoSEQ multiplex PCR; TCRdb's copy keeps in-frame clones and lacks some. Here the sample spans 140,000 to 150,000 clones, around 80% being singletons. The specimen was PBMCs. The receptors were sampled from a woman between 40 and 50 years old in good health and CMV-seropositive.

In its sample, this clone was seen once. V gene TRBV7-6 combines with J gene TRBJ2-1; 11 bases agree with TRBD2. CDR3 length: 14 residues. V shed 5 bases and J 10 bases; nucleotides not matched to a gene: 7. Per germline, CDR1 SGHVS and CDR2 FNYEAQ. The CDR3 here is CASSELAGESEQFF. DNA of the CDR3: TGTGCCAGCAGCGAACTAGCGGGAGAGAGCGAGCAGTTCTTC.

This rearrangement joins TRBV7-9 to TRBJ2-7; 11 bases are a match to TRBD1. CDR3 length: 17 amino acids. Germline V gene sequence: CDR1 SEHNR, CDR2 FQNEAQ (reference sequence). V lost 4 bases and J lost 0; bases outside the gene matches: 8. The chain's CDR3 is CASSSSTGTGGSYEQYF. The CDR3 nucleotides read TGTGCCAGCAGCTCAAGCACCGGGACAGGGGGCTCCTACGAGCAGTACTTC.

The gene calls are TRBV5-1 and TRBJ2-7, with 9 bases fitting TRBD1. CDR1 SGHRS and CDR2 YFSETQ come from the germline V gene. V lost 4 bases and J lost 2; bases outside the gene matches: 4. This CDR3 spans 14 amino acids. The CDR3: CASSKGQGAYEQYF. CDR3 bases: TGCGCCAGCAGCAAGGGACAGGGCGCCTACGAGCAGTACTTC. Full variable domain (outside the CDR3, taken from reference TRBV5-1 and TRBJ2-7): KAGVTQTPRYLIKTRGQQVTLSCSPISGHRSVSWYQQTPGQGLQFLFEYFSETQRNKGNFPGRFSGRQFSNSRSEMNVSTLELGDSALYLCASSKGQGAYEQYFGPGTRLTVT.

The chain has TRBV25-1 and TRBJ2-1; maybe TRBD2 (6 bases). The V end was cut by 3 bases, the J end by 2 bases, with 14 bases between. The V gene's germline CDR1 is MGHDK and CDR2 SYGVNS. The CDR3 is 16 amino acids. CDR3 loop: CASSESGVMAYNEQFF. CDR3 sequence (DNA): TGTGCCAGCAGTGAGTCGGGGGTGATGGCCTACAATGAGCAGTTCTTC.

The chain couples TRBV7-4 to TRBJ1-1; TRBD1 agrees at 10 bases. J gave up 0 bases and V 3 bases, and 10 bases lay outside the gene matches. This CDR3 contains 18 residues. Germline CDR1 reads SGHVT; CDR2 reads SQSDAQ. The chain's CDR3 is CASSFRDRGRWVNTEAFF. The CDR3 bases are TGTGCCAGCAGCTTTAGGGACAGGGGAAGATGGGTGAACACTGAAGCTTTCTTT.

This clone has just a few counts. The rearrangement joins TRBV28 to TRBJ1-2, with TRBD1 identical over 8 bases. Germline CDR1 is MDHEN and CDR2 is SYDVKM. CDR3 length: 14 amino acids. J lost 4 bases, V lost 3 bases, and 4 bases had no gene match. The CDR3 sequence: CASSFTGGLYGYTF. The CDR3 region has the DNA TGTGCCAGCAGTTTTACAGGGGGGCTCTATGGCTACACCTTC.

The genes are TRBV29-1 and TRBJ2-5; weak D call: TRBD1 (6 bases). V was trimmed by 4 bases and J by 2 bases, leaving 11 bases between them. This CDR3 has 13 amino acids. CDR1 and CDR2 (germline): SQVTM, ANQGSEA. CDR3 in amino acids: CSVVQGLQETQYF. CDR3 DNA: TGCAGCGTTGTCCAGGGGTTGCAAGAGACCCAGTACTTC.

The CDR3 reads CASSPTAGTDTQYF. The CDR3 region has the DNA TGTGCCAGCAGCCCCACCGCGGGGACAGATACGCAGTATTTT. The V call is TRBV7-3, the J call TRBJ2-3; D might be TRBD2 (6 bases). V lost 5 bases, J lost 3 bases, and 12 bases lay in between. The length of the CDR3 is 14 residues. Germline assignment: CDR1 SGHTA and CDR2 FQGTGA.